The clone carrying this T cell receptor beta chain was picked up a small number of times. The source of the sample is a study of blood T cell repertoires in COVID-19. Turning to the study itself: Some COVID-19 samples were acute and others convalescent; all came from the United States, Italy and Spain. Sources were T cells, B-cell-depleted T cells, or PBMCs; the material itself was cDNA or gDNA.

In the original workflow: Quantification of nucleated cells was approximated via reference gene primer amplification. The repertoire was sequenced with immunoSEQ multiplex PCR; TCRdb's copy has only in-frame clones and lacks some. V, J and clone size are those of that table, while D and trimming were read from the DNA. The sample lists about 140,000 clones; roughly 81% were seen once. The V gene's germline CDR1 is MNHNY and CDR2 SVGAGI (reference sequence). After removal of 5 bases from V and 7 bases from J, the junction contained 15 bases not matched to a gene. The CDR3 runs 17 residues. The V gene is TRBV6-6, the J gene TRBJ1-4; 8 bases are shared with TRBD1. The specimen was peripheral blood. The TCR originated in a woman in her forties or fifties with active or convalescent COVID-19. The CDR3 nucleotides read TGTGCCAGCAGTCTATATCCTATCGGACAGGGCAGTGAAAAACTGTTTTTT. It codes for CASSLYPIGQGSEKLFF.